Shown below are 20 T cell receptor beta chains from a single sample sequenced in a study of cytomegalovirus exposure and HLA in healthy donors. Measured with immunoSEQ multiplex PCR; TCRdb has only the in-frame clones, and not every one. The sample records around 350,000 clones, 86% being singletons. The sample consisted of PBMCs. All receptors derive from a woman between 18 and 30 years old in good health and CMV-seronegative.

CDR3 sequence (DNA): TGCGCCAGCAGCTTGGACAGTCTAAGGGGCAATGAGCAGTTCTTC. Amino acid sequence: CASSLDSLRGNEQFF. The V and J genes are TRBV5-1 and TRBJ2-1, with D perhaps TRBD1 (5 bases). In germline, CDR1 is SGHRS, CDR2 YFSETQ. The CDR3 runs 15 residues. The V gene lost 0 bases and the J gene lost 6 bases, with 13 bases spanning the gap.

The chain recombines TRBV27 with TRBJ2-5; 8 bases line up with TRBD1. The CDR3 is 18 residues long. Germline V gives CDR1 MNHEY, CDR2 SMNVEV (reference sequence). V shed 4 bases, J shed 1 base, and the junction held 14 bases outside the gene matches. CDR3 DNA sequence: TGTGCCAGCAGTTCCCGTAAGGGGACAGGCCCTCCCCAAGAGACCCAGTACTTC. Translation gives CASSSRKGTGPPQETQYF.

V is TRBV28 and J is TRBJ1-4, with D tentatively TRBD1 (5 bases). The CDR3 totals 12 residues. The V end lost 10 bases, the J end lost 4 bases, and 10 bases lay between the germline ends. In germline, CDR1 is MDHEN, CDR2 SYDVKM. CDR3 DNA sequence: TGTGCCACGGAGGGGATTAATGAAAAACTGTTTTTT. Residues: CATEGINEKLFF.

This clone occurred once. The CDR3 spells CASSDLDRGYEQYF. For the CDR3, the DNA is TGTGCCAGCAGTGATCTGGACAGGGGCTACGAGCAGTACTTC. V and J are TRBV2 and TRBJ2-7, with 9 positions matching TRBD1. This CDR3 region has 14 residues. V lost 3 bases to trimming and J lost 3 bases; unmatched junction nucleotides: 3. From germline, CDR1 is SNHLY and CDR2 FYNNEI. Variable domain in full (rest from reference TRBV2 and TRBJ2-7): EPEVTQTPSHQVTQMGQEVILRCVPISNHLYFYWYRQILGQKVEFLVSFYNNEISEKSEIFDDQFSVERPDGSNFTLKIRSTKLEDSAMYFCASSDLDRGYEQYFGPGTRLTVT.

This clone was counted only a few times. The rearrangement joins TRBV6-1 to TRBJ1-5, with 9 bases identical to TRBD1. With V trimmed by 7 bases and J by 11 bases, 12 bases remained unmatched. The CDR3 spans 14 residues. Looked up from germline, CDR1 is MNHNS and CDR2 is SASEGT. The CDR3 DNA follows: TGTGCCAGCATCGCGGGACAGGGCCGACGGGCCCAGCATTTT. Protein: CASIAGQGRRAQHF.

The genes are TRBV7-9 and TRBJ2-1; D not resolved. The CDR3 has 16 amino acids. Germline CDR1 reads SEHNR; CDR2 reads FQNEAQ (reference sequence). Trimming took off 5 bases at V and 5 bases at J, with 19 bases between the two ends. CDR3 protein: CASSPPLFLQDNEQFF. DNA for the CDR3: TGTGCCAGCAGCCCCCCACTTTTTTTGCAGGACAATGAGCAGTTCTTC. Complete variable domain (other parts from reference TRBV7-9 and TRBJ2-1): DTGVSQNPRHKITKRGQNVTFRCDPISEHNRLYWYRQTLGQGPEFLTYFQNEAQLEKSRLLSDRFSAERPKGSFSTLEIQRTEQGDSAMYLCASSPPLFLQDNEQFFGPGTRLTVL.

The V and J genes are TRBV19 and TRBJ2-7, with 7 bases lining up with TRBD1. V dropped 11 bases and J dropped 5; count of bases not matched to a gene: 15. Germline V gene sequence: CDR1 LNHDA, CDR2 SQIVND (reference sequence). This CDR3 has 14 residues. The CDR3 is CAGTGQATFHEQYF. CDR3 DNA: TGTGCCGGAACTGGACAGGCTACCTTCCACGAGCAGTACTTC.

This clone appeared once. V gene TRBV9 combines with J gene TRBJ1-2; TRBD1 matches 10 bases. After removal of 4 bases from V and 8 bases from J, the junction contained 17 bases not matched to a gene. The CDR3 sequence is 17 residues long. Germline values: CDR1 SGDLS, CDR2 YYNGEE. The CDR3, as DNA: TGTGCCAGCAGCCCTACCGGGACAGGGGATTATTCGGAAGGCTACACCTTC. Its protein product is CASSPTGTGDYSEGYTF.

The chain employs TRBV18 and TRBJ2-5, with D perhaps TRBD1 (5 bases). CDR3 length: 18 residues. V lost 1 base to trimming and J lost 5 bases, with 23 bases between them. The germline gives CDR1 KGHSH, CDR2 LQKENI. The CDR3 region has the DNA TGTGCCAGCTCACCACGATCGATTAGTCCGACAGAGAAGGAGACCCAGTACTTC. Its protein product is CASSPRSISPTEKETQYF.

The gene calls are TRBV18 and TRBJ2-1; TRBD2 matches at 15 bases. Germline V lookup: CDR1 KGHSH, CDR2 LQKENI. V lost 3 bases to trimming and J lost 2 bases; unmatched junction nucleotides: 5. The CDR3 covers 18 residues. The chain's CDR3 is CASSPSGLAGGPYNEQFF. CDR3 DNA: TGTGCCAGCTCACCTTCGGGACTAGCGGGGGGACCCTACAATGAGCAGTTCTTC.

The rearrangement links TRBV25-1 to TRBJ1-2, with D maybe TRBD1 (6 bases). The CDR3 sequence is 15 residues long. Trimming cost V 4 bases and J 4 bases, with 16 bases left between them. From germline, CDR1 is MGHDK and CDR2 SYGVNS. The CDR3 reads CASSAPWGQGYGYTF. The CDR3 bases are TGTGCCAGCAGTGCTCCTTGGGGGCAGGGCTATGGCTACACCTTC.

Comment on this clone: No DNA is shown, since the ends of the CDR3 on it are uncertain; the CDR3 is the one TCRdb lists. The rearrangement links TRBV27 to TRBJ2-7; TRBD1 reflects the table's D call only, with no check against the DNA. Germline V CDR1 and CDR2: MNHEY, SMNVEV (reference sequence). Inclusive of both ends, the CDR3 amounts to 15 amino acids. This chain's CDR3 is CASSLVLAQGSEQYF.

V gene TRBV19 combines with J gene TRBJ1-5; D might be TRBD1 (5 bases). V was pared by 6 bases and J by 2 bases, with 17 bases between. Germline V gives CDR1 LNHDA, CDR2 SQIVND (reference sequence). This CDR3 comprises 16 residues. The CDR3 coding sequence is TGTGCCAGTAGATGGGGCGAGGAGTACGGCAATCAGCCCCAGCATTTT. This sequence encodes CASRWGEEYGNQPQHF.

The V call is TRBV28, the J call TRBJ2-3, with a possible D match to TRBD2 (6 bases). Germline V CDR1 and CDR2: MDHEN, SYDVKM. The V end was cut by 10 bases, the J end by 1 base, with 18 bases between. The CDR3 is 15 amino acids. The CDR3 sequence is CAIHPLREGTDTQYF. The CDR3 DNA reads TGTGCCATCCACCCGTTGAGGGAGGGCACAGATACGCAGTATTTT.

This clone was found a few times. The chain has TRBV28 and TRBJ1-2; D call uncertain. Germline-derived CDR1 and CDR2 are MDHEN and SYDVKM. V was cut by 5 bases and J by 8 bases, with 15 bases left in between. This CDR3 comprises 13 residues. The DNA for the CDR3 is TGTGCCAGCAGTCTTTCCCCGGTTAAGGGCTACACCTTC. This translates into CASSLSPVKGYTF.

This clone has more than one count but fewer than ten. CDR3 residues: CASSEGLAGGSDEQFF. The CDR3 nucleotides read TGTGCCAGCAGTGAGGGACTAGCGGGAGGAAGCGATGAGCAGTTCTTC. The gene calls are TRBV6-4 and TRBJ2-1; the match to TRBD2 covers 15 bases. The germline V gene has CDR1 MRHNA and CDR2 SNTAGT. The CDR3 covers 16 residues. V was clipped by 3 bases and J by 8 bases; unmatched bases: 5.

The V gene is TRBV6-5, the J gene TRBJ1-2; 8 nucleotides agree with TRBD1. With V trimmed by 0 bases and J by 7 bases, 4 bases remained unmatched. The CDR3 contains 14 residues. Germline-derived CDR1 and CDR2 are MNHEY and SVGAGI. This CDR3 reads CASSYSGQGAGYTF. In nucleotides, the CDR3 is TGTGCCAGCAGTTACTCCGGCCAGGGGGCTGGCTACACCTTC.

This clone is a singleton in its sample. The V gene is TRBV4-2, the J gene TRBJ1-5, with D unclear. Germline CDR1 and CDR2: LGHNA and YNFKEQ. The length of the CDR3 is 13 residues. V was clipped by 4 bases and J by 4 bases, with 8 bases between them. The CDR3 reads CASSPRSNQPQHF. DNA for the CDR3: TGTGCCAGCAGCCCCAGGTCGAATCAGCCCCAGCATTTT.

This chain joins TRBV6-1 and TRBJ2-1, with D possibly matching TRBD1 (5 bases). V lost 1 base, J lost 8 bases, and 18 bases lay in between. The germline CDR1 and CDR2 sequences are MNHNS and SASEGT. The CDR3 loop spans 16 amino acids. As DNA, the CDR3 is TGTGCCAGCAGTGAAGGGCCTCAAGGGGCAATCGATGAGCAGTTCTTC. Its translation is CASSEGPQGAIDEQFF.

This CDR3 is CASRGAGTKSNYGYTF. Here the CDR3 DNA reads TGTGCCAGCAGGGGGGCCGGGACAAAGAGTAACTATGGCTACACCTTC. The V and J genes are TRBV6-6 and TRBJ1-2; D perhaps matches TRBD1 (6 bases). The CDR3 sequence is 16 residues long. V shed 6 bases and J shed 1 base, with 18 bases lying between them. Per the germline V gene, CDR1 is MNHNY and CDR2 is SVGAGI (reference sequence).